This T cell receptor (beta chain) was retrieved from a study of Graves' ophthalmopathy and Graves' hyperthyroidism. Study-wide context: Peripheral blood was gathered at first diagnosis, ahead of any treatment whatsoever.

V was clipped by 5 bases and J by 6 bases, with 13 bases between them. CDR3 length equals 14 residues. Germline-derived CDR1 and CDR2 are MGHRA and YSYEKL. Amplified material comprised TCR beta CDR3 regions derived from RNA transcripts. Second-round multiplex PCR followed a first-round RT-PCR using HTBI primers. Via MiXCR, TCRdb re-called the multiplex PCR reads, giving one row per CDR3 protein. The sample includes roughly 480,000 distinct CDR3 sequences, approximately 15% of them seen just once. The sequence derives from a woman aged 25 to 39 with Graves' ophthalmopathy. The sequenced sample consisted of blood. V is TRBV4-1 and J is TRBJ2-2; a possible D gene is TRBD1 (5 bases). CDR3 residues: CASSGQGGSGELFF. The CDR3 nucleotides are TGCGCCAGCAGCGGGCAGGGTGGGTCCGGGGAGCTGTTTTTT.